This TCR beta chain is from a study of blood T cell repertoires in COVID-19. The germline V gene has CDR1 LNHDA and CDR2 SQIVND (reference sequence). The V gene end was trimmed by 4 bases and the J gene end by 2 bases; junction bases not matched to a gene: 7. This CDR3 contains 15 residues. Here immunoSEQ multiplex PCR was the method, and the copy in TCRdb shows in-frame clones only, minus some. The table shows 140,000 or so clones, with 80% occurring only once. The sequence derives from an older man who had recovered from COVID-19. The sequenced sample was peripheral blood. V is TRBV19 and J is TRBJ1-1, with 7 bases lining up with TRBD1. This CDR3 reads CASSNRAGGNTEAFF. CDR3 DNA: TGTGCCAGTAGTAACCGGGCAGGGGGTAACACTGAAGCTTTCTTT.